Below are 3 T cell receptor beta chains sequenced from a single sample in a study of immune evolution from preneoplasia to lung adenocarcinoma. TCRdb's table, derived via immunoSEQ multiplex PCR, lists solely in-frame clones and lacks some. The sample contains around 12,000 clones, 82% of which appear only once. The sample consisted of FFPE minimally invasive lung adenocarcinoma tissue. The receptors come from a person between 65 and 80 years old with lung adenocarcinoma.

This clone was picked up one time. The chain carries TRBV10-3 and TRBJ2-2; D possibly matches TRBD1 or TRBD2 (6 bases each). Per the germline V gene, CDR1 is ENHRY and CDR2 is SYGVKD. Trimming stripped 3 bases from V and 4 bases from J, with 12 bases between. CDR3 length: 15 residues. CDR3: CAISERGAPTGELFF. CDR3 sequence (DNA): TGTGCCATCAGTGAAAGGGGGGCACCCACCGGGGAGCTGTTTTTT.

This chain links TRBV9 with TRBJ2-7; 7 bases line up with TRBD2. Germline V gene sequence: CDR1 SGDLS, CDR2 YYNGEE. J gave up 3 bases and V 0 bases, and 6 bases lay outside the gene matches. CDR3 length: 15 amino acids. The CDR3 DNA reads TGTGCCAGCAGCGTAGAAGTGGGCGGGGGCTACGAGCAGTACTTC. Translated: CASSVEVGGGYEQYF.

DNA for the CDR3: TGTGCCAGCAGTTCGCCGGGGGGTTCAGACAATGAGCAGTTCTTC. It codes for CASSSPGGSDNEQFF. The genes are TRBV2 and TRBJ2-1; 7 nucleotides match TRBD2. Unmatched junction bases numbered 9, after V lost 5 bases and J lost 5 bases. Looked up from germline, CDR1 is SNHLY and CDR2 is FYNNEI. The CDR3 has 15 amino acids.